This T cell receptor beta chain was retrieved from a study of T cells in Graves' hyperthyroidism and ophthalmopathy. Amplification yielded TCR beta CDR3 regions, with RNA transcripts as the source. First-round RT-PCR with HTBI primers amplified the TCR CDR3 region. TCRdb reanalysed the multiplex PCR reads using MiXCR and keeps one entry per CDR3 protein. Of around 520,000 distinct CDR3 sequences in the sample, roughly 14% were seen once. The trim removed 7 bases at V and 0 bases at J, leaving 8 bases unmatched. From germline, CDR1 is MNHNS and CDR2 SASEGT. This CDR3 comprises 16 residues. Source material: blood. The V gene is TRBV6-1, the J gene TRBJ2-1, with 8 bases aligning to TRBD2. The origin of this receptor is a young woman with Graves' hyperthyroidism. The CDR3 region is CASKLADTYSYNEQFF. The CDR3 region has the DNA TGTGCCAGCAAACTAGCGGACACCTACTCCTACAATGAGCAGTTCTTC.